One T cell receptor (beta chain) is described in this entry. This table comes from immunoSEQ multiplex PCR, and its TCRdb copy is limited to in-frame clones, with some not included. The sample lists 2 million to 3 million clones; approximately 94% were seen once. This sample was taken from a study of shared clonotypes between healthy human individuals. Germline V CDR1 and CDR2: MNHNS, SASEGT. The CDR3 has 19 amino acids. Losses at the gene ends were 3 bases for V and 0 bases for J; bases not matched to a gene: 14. The sequenced sample was naive CD4+ T cells sorted from blood. Described subset: CD45RA+ positively selected. V is TRBV6-1 and J is TRBJ1-3; 7 bases map to TRBD1. This receptor was identified in a man between 18 and 35 years old in good health. This CDR3 is CASSEELIGTGASGNTIYF. In nucleotides, the CDR3 is TGTGCCAGCAGTGAGGAACTAATAGGAACAGGGGCCTCTGGAAACACCATATATTTT.